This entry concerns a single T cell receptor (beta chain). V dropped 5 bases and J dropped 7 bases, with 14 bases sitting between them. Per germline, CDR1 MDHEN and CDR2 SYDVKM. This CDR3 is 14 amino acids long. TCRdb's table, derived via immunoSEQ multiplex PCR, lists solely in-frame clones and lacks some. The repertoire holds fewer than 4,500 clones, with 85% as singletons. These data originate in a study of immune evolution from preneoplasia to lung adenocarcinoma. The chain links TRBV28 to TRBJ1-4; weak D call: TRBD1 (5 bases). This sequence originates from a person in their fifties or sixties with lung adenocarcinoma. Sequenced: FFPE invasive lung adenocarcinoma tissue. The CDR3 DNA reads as TGTGCCAGCAGTAAAGGACATCTCAGTGAAAAACTGTTTTTT. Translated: CASSKGHLSEKLFF.